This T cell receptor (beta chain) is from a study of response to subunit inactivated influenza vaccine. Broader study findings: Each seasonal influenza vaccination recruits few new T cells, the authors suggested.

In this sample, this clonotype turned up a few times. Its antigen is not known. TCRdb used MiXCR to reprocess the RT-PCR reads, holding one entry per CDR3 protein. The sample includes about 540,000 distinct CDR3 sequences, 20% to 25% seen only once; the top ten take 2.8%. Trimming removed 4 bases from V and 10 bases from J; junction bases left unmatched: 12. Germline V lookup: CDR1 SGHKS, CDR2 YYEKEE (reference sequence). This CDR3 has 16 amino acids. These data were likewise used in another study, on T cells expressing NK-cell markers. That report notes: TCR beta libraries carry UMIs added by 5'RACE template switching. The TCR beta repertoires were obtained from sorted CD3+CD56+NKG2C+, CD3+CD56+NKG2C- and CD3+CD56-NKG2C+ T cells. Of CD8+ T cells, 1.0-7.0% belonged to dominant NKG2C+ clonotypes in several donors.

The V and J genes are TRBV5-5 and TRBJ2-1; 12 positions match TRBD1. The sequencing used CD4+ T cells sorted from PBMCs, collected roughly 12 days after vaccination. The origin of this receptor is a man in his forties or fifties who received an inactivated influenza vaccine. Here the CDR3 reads CASSRVWGQGAGEQFF. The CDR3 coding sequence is TGTGCCAGCAGCCGTGTTTGGGGACAGGGGGCGGGAGAGCAGTTCTTC. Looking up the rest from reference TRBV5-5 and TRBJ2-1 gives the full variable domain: DAGVTQSPTHLIKTRGQQVTLRCSPISGHKSVSWYQQVLGQGPQFIFQYYEKEERGRGNFPDRFSARQFPNYSSELNVNALLLGDSALYLCASSRVWGQGAGEQFFGPGTRLTVL.